These 28 T cell receptor beta chains originate from one sample sequenced in a study of identical twins' blood T cells. TCRdb recomputed calls from the 5' RACE reads with MiXCR, one row per CDR3 protein. The sample shows hundreds of thousands of distinct CDR3 sequences, roughly 31% of them seen only once. Sequenced input: PBMCs. The receptors here all came from a woman aged 18-49 years in good health.

V is TRBV10-3 and J is TRBJ1-2; maybe TRBD1 (6 bases). Germline V gives CDR1 ENHRY, CDR2 SYGVKD. The CDR3 runs to 13 residues. V shed 9 bases and J shed 4 bases, with 15 bases lying between them. The chain's CDR3 is CAMKMTGGYGYTF. DNA of the CDR3: TGTGCCATGAAGATGACAGGCGGCTATGGCTACACCTTC.

In its sample, this clonotype was seen a few times. In nucleotides, the CDR3 is TGTGCCAGCAGCGGACGGGACCCCGGGGAGCTGTTTTTT. This codes for CASSGRDPGELFF. The chain joins TRBV9 to TRBJ2-2; D tentatively fits TRBD1 or TRBD2 (5 bases each). The CDR3 consists of 13 residues. CDR1 is SGDLS and CDR2 is YYNGEE in the germline V gene. V lost 3 bases, J lost 6 bases, and 9 bases lay in between.

This clonotype was found a few times. With a much larger clone just one base away, this may be a read error. This chain connects TRBV6-5 to TRBJ2-3; TRBD1 is a possible D gene (5 bases). The CDR3 is 13 residues long. Per germline, CDR1 MNHEY and CDR2 SVGAGI. The CDR3 spells CTTTGFGTDTQYF. DNA of the CDR3: TGTACCACTACAGGATTTGGCACAGATACGCAGTATTTT.

On this clonotype: A read error is possible here, since a much larger clone lies one base away. V usage is TRBV19 and J usage is TRBJ1-1, with D unclear. Trimming left V 11 bases short and J 1 base short, with 17 bases between. Germline V gives CDR1 LNHDA, CDR2 SQIVND (reference sequence). The CDR3 spans 14 residues. This CDR3 is CAGKERVRNTEAFF. CDR3 nucleotide sequence: TGTGCCGGTAAAGAGCGGGTACGGAACACTGAAGCTTTCTTT.

This clonotype has a handful of counts. One end of the junction fails to match germline, which may point to a read error. The CDR3 loop reads CVSSSAMPRTETDTQYF. Written as DNA, the CDR3 is TGTGTCAGCAGCTCCGCAATGCCTAGGACGGAAACAGATACGCAGTATTTT. This chain uses TRBV11-2 with TRBJ2-3; D not certain. CDR1 is SGHAT, CDR2 FQNNGV, per germline. The CDR3 extends over 17 amino acids.

The J gene is TRBJ2-2, the V gene TRBV7-3; D is possibly TRBD1 or TRBD2 (5 bases each). CDR1 is SGHTA and CDR2 is FQGTGA in the germline V gene. There are 15 residues in the CDR3. Deletions cut 2 bases from V and 10 bases from J, with 17 bases between. In DNA, the CDR3 is TGTGCCAGCAGCTTATCACCCGTGGGGGTCGCGGAGCTGTTTTTT. Translated: CASSLSPVGVAELFF.

V gene TRBV20-1 combines with J gene TRBJ2-1; 10 nucleotides agree with TRBD2. Germline V lookup: CDR1 DFQATT, CDR2 SNEGSKA (reference sequence). The V segment lost 3 bases and the J segment 1 base; nucleotides outside the gene matches: 6. The length of the CDR3 is 16 residues. The DNA of the CDR3 is TGCAGTGCTAGTTCGGCTAGCGGGAGTTCCTACAATGAGCAGTTCTTC. Its translation: CSASSASGSSYNEQFF.

This clonotype was picked up many times. The J gene is TRBJ2-1, the V gene TRBV29-1; D possibly uses TRBD1 or TRBD2 (5 bases each). With 7 bases removed from V and 9 bases from J, the gap between germline ends came to 13 bases. The V gene's germline CDR1 is SQVTM and CDR2 ANQGSEA. The CDR3 consists of 11 residues. The CDR3 DNA reads as TGCAGCGGGGGGACGGACTCTGAGCAGTTCTTC. This sequence encodes CSGGTDSEQFF.

This clonotype was observed at least ten times. The chain is built from TRBV7-8 and TRBJ2-1, with D possibly TRBD1 on 6 matching bases. Germline V gene sequence: CDR1 SGHVS, CDR2 FQNEAQ. The CDR3 covers 16 residues. Deletions cut 4 bases from V and 5 bases from J, with 18 bases between. In DNA, the CDR3 is TGTGCCAGCAGCTCCCACAGGGAAACGTATAACAATGAGCAGTTCTTC. Residues: CASSSHRETYNNEQFF.

At least ten counts were recorded for this clonotype. This rearrangement joins TRBV20-1 to TRBJ1-5; D may be TRBD1 (6 bases). Germline CDR1 is DFQATT and CDR2 is SNEGSKA (reference sequence). The V end lost 0 bases, the J end lost 7 bases, and 16 bases lay between the germline ends. The CDR3 sequence is 15 residues long. CDR3 in amino acids: CSAREQGRLGQPQHF. The CDR3 DNA sequence: TGCAGTGCTAGAGAACAGGGACGGTTAGGACAGCCCCAGCATTTT.

In this sample, this clonotype turned up a few times. The chain joins TRBV2 to TRBJ2-1; D uncertain. CDR1 and CDR2 from the germline V gene are SNHLY and FYNNEI. V shed 7 bases and J shed 12 bases, with 13 bases lying between them. The CDR3 spans 11 residues. Here the CDR3 DNA reads TGTGCCAGCAAGGTGGAGTCAGGGCAGTTCTTC. Its protein is CASKVESGQFF.

The CDR3 protein is CATSRDRRTEAFF. CDR3 nucleotide sequence: TGTGCCACCAGCAGAGATAGACGCACTGAAGCTTTCTTT. The genes are TRBV15 and TRBJ1-1; D is undetermined. Trimming took off 0 bases at V and 4 bases at J, with 6 bases between the two ends. This CDR3 is 13 amino acids long. The germline V gene encodes CDR1 LNHNV and CDR2 YYDKDF (reference sequence).

This chain joins TRBV28 and TRBJ2-1, with 10 bases fitting TRBD2. Losses at the gene ends were 6 bases for V and 4 bases for J; bases not matched to a gene: 12. The CDR3 spans 17 residues. CDR1 MDHEN and CDR2 SYDVKM come from the germline V gene. Here the CDR3 DNA reads TGTGCCAGCAGCCTAGGGCTAGCGGGAGTGGATTACAATGAGCAGTTCTTC. Translated: CASSLGLAGVDYNEQFF.

This rearrangement joins TRBV7-9 to TRBJ2-7; TRBD2 is a possible D gene (5 bases). Trimming pared 1 base from V and 4 bases from J, leaving 8 bases between. Germline V gene lookup returns CDR1 SEHNR and CDR2 FQNEAQ (reference sequence). The CDR3 contains 13 residues. CDR3 in amino acids: CASSLDSAYEQYF. The CDR3 DNA is TGTGCCAGCAGCTTAGATAGCGCTTACGAGCAGTACTTC.

This sequence joins TRBV20-1 and TRBJ1-5; D unresolved. The CDR3 covers 13 residues. Trimming removed 6 bases from V and 0 bases from J, with 9 bases in between. Germline CDR1 DFQATT, CDR2 SNEGSKA (reference sequence). CDR3 sequence: CSATDYSNQPQHF. CDR3 coding DNA: TGCAGTGCAACAGACTATAGCAATCAGCCCCAGCATTTT.

As concerns this clonotype: A much larger clone differs from this one at a single base, so this may be a read error. The V and J genes are TRBV3-1 and TRBJ1-2; D not resolved. Germline lookup yields CDR1 LGHDT and CDR2 YNNKEL (reference sequence). The CDR3 is 13 residues long. Trimming stripped 7 bases from V and 7 bases from J, with 16 bases between. CDR3 loop: CASTLWDTSGYTF. The CDR3 nucleotides read TGTGCCAGCACCCTCTGGGATACGTCTGGCTACACCTTC.

The chain couples TRBV13 to TRBJ2-5; no clear D gene. Between the trimmed V and J ends, which lost 4 bases and 7 bases, there was a span of 16 bases. The CDR3 runs to 14 residues. Per the germline V gene, CDR1 is PRHDT and CDR2 is FYEKMQ (reference sequence). The CDR3 DNA follows: TGTGCCAGCAGCTCATTCCTAGTTATGGGGACCCAGTACTTC. This sequence encodes CASSSFLVMGTQYF. Full variable domain (rest looked up from reference TRBV13 and TRBJ2-5): AAGVIQSPRHLIKEKRETATLKCYPIPRHDTVYWYQQGPGQDPQFLISFYEKMQSDKGSIPDRFSAQQFSDYHSELNMSSLELGDSALYFCASSSFLVMGTQYFGPGTRLLVL.

This clonotype was seen a few times. V is TRBV3-1 and J is TRBJ1-3, with D uncertain. The CDR3 covers 17 residues. Germline assignment: CDR1 LGHDT and CDR2 YNNKEL (reference sequence). Trimming shortened V by 4 bases and J by 4 bases, and 20 bases separated the two germline ends. CDR3: CASSRQMLAYPGNTIYF. CDR3 coding DNA: TGTGCCAGCAGCCGGCAGATGTTGGCGTACCCCGGAAACACCATATATTTT.

The CDR3 nucleotides are TGTGCCAGCAGCTTAGTCCTAGAGACCCAGTACTTC. Protein sequence: CASSLVLETQYF. The chain combines TRBV7-2 with TRBJ2-5; no firm D call. Germline CDR1 SGHTA, CDR2 FQGNSA. The length of the CDR3 is 12 residues. Trimming took off 1 base at V and 4 bases at J, with 4 bases between the two ends. Together with reference TRBV7-2 and TRBJ2-5, the CDR3 gives the full variable domain: GAGVSQSPSNKVTEKGKDVELRCDPISGHTALYWYRQSLGQGLEFLIYFQGNSAPDKSGLPSDRFSAERTGGSVSTLTIQRTQQEDSAVYLCASSLVLETQYFGPGTRLLVL.

The chain carries TRBV29-1 and TRBJ1-2, with D uncertain. The CDR3 contains 13 residues. Germline lookup yields CDR1 SQVTM and CDR2 ANQGSEA. V was pared by 5 bases and J by 5 bases, with 15 bases between. CDR3 DNA sequence: TGCAGCGTTCATCGGGGTGCCTCTTATGGCTACACCTTC. Translated, it gives CSVHRGASYGYTF.

A few counts support this clonotype. The genes are TRBV7-3 and TRBJ1-1; 8 bases line up with TRBD1. J was trimmed by 7 bases and V by 2 bases; bases with no gene match: 9. CDR1 is SGHTA and CDR2 is FQGTGA in the germline V gene. This CDR3 has 15 amino acids. The CDR3 bases are TGTGCCAGCAGCTTACCTGGACAGGGCCTGGGTGAAGCTTTCTTT. Translating gives CASSLPGQGLGEAFF.

The chain couples TRBV3-1 to TRBJ1-1; possibly TRBD1 for D (6 bases). Germline CDR1 is LGHDT and CDR2 is YNNKEL (reference sequence). The CDR3 is made up of 15 amino acids. The germline V and J ends were trimmed by 4 bases and 0 bases, with 12 bases remaining between them. CDR3 in amino acids: CASSRGGIMNTEAFF. The CDR3, as DNA: TGTGCCAGCAGCCGAGGGGGGATAATGAACACTGAAGCTTTCTTT.

In the case of this clonotype: The CDR3 carries no conserved terminal phenylalanine or tryptophan, so it likely arises from a read error. V usage is TRBV20-1 and J usage is TRBJ2-1; D is uncertain. V lost 5 bases to trimming and J lost 7 bases, with 9 bases between them. The CDR3 is 11 residues long. Germline lookup yields CDR1 DFQATT and CDR2 SNEGSKA (reference sequence). Here the CDR3 reads CSARRVNEQFL. The CDR3 nucleotides are TGCAGTGCTCGCCGGGTAAATGAGCAGTTCTTA.

This clonotype was picked up a small number of times. The rearrangement links TRBV7-9 to TRBJ1-2, with 9 bases matching TRBD1. The CDR3 loop spans 16 amino acids. CDR1 SEHNR and CDR2 FQNEAQ come from the germline V gene (reference sequence). Losses at the gene ends were 4 bases for V and 6 bases for J; bases not matched to a gene: 12. The CDR3, as DNA: TGTGCCAGCAGCTCGGAGGCCGGGACAGGGATTAATGGCTACACCTTC. Protein: CASSSEAGTGINGYTF.

The CDR3 here is CSVDEGGESNTEAFF. DNA of the CDR3: TGCAGCGTTGATGAGGGGGGGGAATCGAACACTGAAGCTTTCTTT. The gene calls are TRBV29-1 and TRBJ1-1, with D perhaps TRBD1 (6 bases). The V end was cut by 3 bases, the J end by 1 base, with 15 bases between. Germline lookup yields CDR1 SQVTM and CDR2 ANQGSEA. The CDR3 has 15 amino acids.

This rearrangement joins TRBV19 to TRBJ1-2; 10 bases line up with TRBD1. The V gene's germline CDR1 is LNHDA and CDR2 SQIVND (reference sequence). The J segment lost 4 bases and the V segment lost 3 bases, leaving 11 bases of the junction unmatched. This CDR3 has 17 amino acids. The CDR3 spells CASSILGTGEFRYGYTF. Here the CDR3 DNA reads TGTGCCAGTAGTATTCTCGGGACAGGGGAATTTCGCTATGGCTACACCTTC.

As for this clonotype: Its ends do not fully match the called genes, so a read error is possible. The chain recombines TRBV6-2 or TRBV6-3 with TRBJ1-2; unclear D gene. The CDR3 loop spans 15 amino acids. CDR1 and CDR2 from the germline V gene are MNHEY and SVGEGT. The CDR3 coding sequence is TGTGCCAGCAGGTACTTGACCGGGATGGGCTATGGCTACACCTTC. Its translation is CASRYLTGMGYGYTF.

This clonotype was found a few times. This chain's CDR3 is CSVVNLQETQYF. The CDR3 DNA follows: TGCAGCGTTGTAAACCTTCAAGAGACCCAGTACTTC. The J gene is TRBJ2-5, the V gene TRBV29-1, with D unclear. Looked up from germline, CDR1 is SQVTM and CDR2 is ANQGSEA. The V end was cut by 4 bases, the J end by 2 bases, with 8 bases between. The CDR3 spans 12 residues. Together with reference TRBV29-1 and TRBJ2-5, the CDR3 gives the full variable domain: SAVISQKPSRDICQRGTSLTIQCQVDSQVTMMFWYRQQPGQSLTLIATANQGSEATYESGFVIDKFPISRPNLTFSTLTVSNMSPEDSSIYLCSVVNLQETQYFGPGTRLLVL.